Listed below are T cell receptor beta chains from one sample, sequenced in a study of blood T cell repertoires in COVID-19. Sequenced by immunoSEQ multiplex PCR; TCRdb stores in-frame clones only, minus some. The data contain around 700,000 clones, more than 80% of them singletons. Sequenced input: peripheral blood. All receptors come from a woman younger than 35 with acute or convalescent COVID-19. The CDR3 runs from the conserved cysteine through the conserved F or W. The D gene is left open where the match is weak. Rows give clone size only sometimes, using once, few, many, or a class for an expanded clone.

j_call	clone_size	v_call	d_call	cdr3_nt	cdr3_aa
TRBJ1-1	-	TRBV18	TRBD1	TGTGCCAGCTCCTGGACAGGGGACACTGAAGCTTTCTTT	CASSWTGDTEAFF
TRBJ2-4	-	TRBV28	-	TGTGCCAGCAGTTTACCATTCGGGCAAAAAGGAGGAAACATTCAGTACTTC	CASSLPFGQKGGNIQYF
TRBJ1-2	-	TRBV12-3/TRBV12-4	-	TGTGCCACACGATTGACAGTTAACTATGGCTACACCTTC	CATRLTVNYGYTF
TRBJ2-2	-	TRBV18	TRBD1	TGTGCCAGCTCACCAGGACAGGGAGACACCGGGGAGCTGTTTTTT	CASSPGQGDTGELFF
TRBJ1-3	-	TRBV2	-	TGTGCCAGCAGTGAATCGGGGGGTAGCTCTGGAAACACCATATATTTT	CASSESGGSSGNTIYF
TRBJ1-1	-	TRBV5-6	-	TGTGCCAGCAGCTTGGGCGGAGGGAACACTGAAGCTTTCTTT	CASSLGGGNTEAFF
TRBJ1-2	once	TRBV6-5	TRBD1	TGTGCCAGCGAACAGGGGAAAAGAGGCTACACCTTC	CASEQGKRGYTF
TRBJ2-5	-	TRBV9	-	TGTGCCAGCACAACCGGGACTGGGCTCCAGGAGACCCAGTACTTC	CASTTGTGLQETQYF
TRBJ2-3	-	TRBV27	-	TGTGCCAGCAGTTTAGCCTACGGGGGGCTACGGGCAGATACGCAGTATTTT	CASSLAYGGLRADTQYF
TRBJ1-2	-	TRBV6-5	TRBD1	TGTGCCACCCAGAAACAGGGGGCGAATGGCTACACCTTC	CATQKQGANGYTF
TRBJ1-5	-	TRBV11-3	TRBD1	TGTGCCAGCAGCCTCCTGACAGGGGTCGGAAATCAGCCCCAGCATTTT	CASSLLTGVGNQPQHF
TRBJ1-1	-	TRBV6-5	-	TGTGCCAGCACCCAGACAAGACTGAACACTGAAGCTTTCTTT	CASTQTRLNTEAFF
TRBJ1-4	-	TRBV18	-	TGTGCCAGCTCACCAGGCAGGGCGGACGAAAAACTGTTTTTT	CASSPGRADEKLFF
TRBJ1-2	-	TRBV5-1	TRBD1	TGCGCCAGCAGCCCCGGGACAGCCAACTATGGCTACACCTTC	CASSPGTANYGYTF
TRBJ2-7	-	TRBV5-6	-	TGTGCCAGCAGCTTGGCTGGCGGCGAGCAGTACTTC	CASSLAGGEQYF
TRBJ2-1	-	TRBV12-3/TRBV12-4	TRBD2	TGTGCCAGCAGTTTAAGGGAGGGGCAGCCGCAGTTCTTC	CASSLREGQPQFF
TRBJ1-5	once	TRBV19	-	TGTGCCAGTAGACCGACAGTTAGCAATCAGCCCCAGCATTTT	CASRPTVSNQPQHF
TRBJ1-2	-	TRBV5-1	-	TGCGCCAGCAGCTTGTTAGCTAACTATGGCTACACCTTC	CASSLLANYGYTF
TRBJ2-7	-	TRBV6-2/TRBV6-3	TRBD2	TGTGCCAGCAGCATAGCGGGGGGGAGCTACGAGCAGTACTTC	CASSIAGGSYEQYF
TRBJ1-1	-	TRBV24-1	-	TGTGCCACCAGAAGGGGATCTAACACTGAAGCTTTCTTT	CATRRGSNTEAFF
TRBJ1-6	-	TRBV9	TRBD1	TGTGCCAGCAGAAGGACAGGGAGCGGTGAATCACCCCTCCACTTT	CASRRTGSGESPLHF
TRBJ1-1	-	TRBV7-2	TRBD1	TGTGCCAGCAGCCCTGGGGGACAGCGGGCTTTCTTT	CASSPGGQRAFF
TRBJ1-1	-	TRBV6-1	TRBD1	TGTGCCAGCAGTGAGAGAGGGGGCGGCACTGAAGCTTTCTTT	CASSERGGGTEAFF
TRBJ1-2	-	TRBV5-4	-	TGTGCCAGCAGCTTGGACAGGGACTATGGCTACACCTTC	CASSLDRDYGYTF
TRBJ2-1	-	TRBV5-1	TRBD1	TGCGCCAGCAGATCAGGCGTGACAGGGGGCTTTATTGAGCAGTTCTTC	CASRSGVTGGFIEQFF
TRBJ1-1	-	TRBV10-1	-	TGCGCCAGCAGTGGAAGACAGAAGAACACTGAAGCTTTCTTT	CASSGRQKNTEAFF
TRBJ1-2	-	TRBV3-1/TRBV3-2	TRBD1	TGTGCCAGCGCGACAGGGGCTAACTATGGCTACACCTTC	CASATGANYGYTF
TRBJ1-2	-	TRBV30	-	TGTGCCTGGACCCCGACAGGAAACTATGGCTACACCTTC	CAWTPTGNYGYTF
TRBJ1-5	-	TRBV19	TRBD1	TGTGCCAGTAGTAACAGAAGAGGGACAGTGTATAGGGATCAGCCCCAGCATTTT	CASSNRRGTVYRDQPQHF
TRBJ1-3	-	TRBV7-8	-	TGTGCCAGCAGCCCCGGAGGCTCTGGAAACACCATATATTTT	CASSPGGSGNTIYF
TRBJ2-7	-	TRBV7-9	TRBD1	TGTGCCAGCAGCCCAGGGACAGGGAGTTGGGACGAGCAGTACTTC	CASSPGTGSWDEQYF
TRBJ1-1	-	TRBV5-1	TRBD1	TGCGCCAGCAGCGGACAGGTCGGAGGACGGTCTGAAGCTTTCTTT	CASSGQVGGRSEAFF
TRBJ2-7	-	TRBV7-2	TRBD2	TGTGCCAGCAGCTTAGCGCTAAGGGGCGGGGGGGCCTCCGAGCAGTACTTC	CASSLALRGGGASEQYF
TRBJ2-7	-	TRBV4-1	-	TGCGCCAGCAGCCAAGAAGGTGGCCAGGGAGGATTAAGGTCCTACGAGCAGTACTTC	CASSQEGGQGGLRSYEQYF
TRBJ1-2	once	TRBV11-2	TRBD1	TGTGCCAGCAGCTTAGATAGACAGGGGGGCTCTGAAGTTCGGTCCTATGGCTACACCTTC	CASSLDRQGGSEVRSYGYTF
TRBJ1-1	-	TRBV30	-	TGTGCCTGGAGTTCCCCGGGGGGAGTGTGGGCTTTCTTT	CAWSSPGGVWAFF
TRBJ2-7	-	TRBV5-1	-	TGCGCCAGCACAACCCCGACGGGCGAGCAGTACTTC	CASTTPTGEQYF
TRBJ2-1	once	TRBV5-1	-	TGCGCCAGCAGCTCATCCTGGAGCTCCTACAATGAGCAGTTCTTC	CASSSSWSSYNEQFF
TRBJ1-1	-	TRBV3-1/TRBV3-2	-	TGTGCCAGCAGCCAGGAGTCGAACACTGAAGCTTTCTTT	CASSQESNTEAFF
TRBJ1-1	-	TRBV12-3/TRBV12-4	TRBD1	TGTGCCAGCAGTAACCGGGACAGGTTTGAAGCTTTCTTT	CASSNRDRFEAFF
TRBJ2-1	once	TRBV7-2	-	TGTGCCAGCAGCTTAAGCCGGTCGGTTCCCCCGTACAATGAGCAGTTCTTC	CASSLSRSVPPYNEQFF